This TCR beta chain was observed in a study of shared clonotypes between healthy human individuals. The overall study: Per donor, CD8 memory used one plate, CD8 naive used two, CD4 memory used three and CD4 naive used three.

Here immunoSEQ multiplex PCR was the method, and the copy in TCRdb shows in-frame clones only, minus some. The sample shows some 2,100,000 clones, approximately 96% of them seen only once. Into CD45RA+ naive and CD45RA-negative memory subsets, the CD4+ cells were split. CDR1 and CDR2 (germline): LNHDA, SQIVND (reference sequence). V gave up 6 bases and J gave up 2 bases, with 13 bases separating them. This CDR3 contains 14 residues. The material sequenced was naive CD4+ T cells sorted from blood. Subset described: CD45RA+ positively selected. The V and J genes are TRBV19 and TRBJ1-2; no clear D gene. This TCR derives from a man aged 18 to 29 in good health. This CDR3 reads CASRRPGNNYGYTF. The CDR3, as DNA: TGTGCCAGTAGGAGGCCGGGGAACAACTATGGCTACACCTTC.